This T cell receptor beta chain was sequenced during a study of Graves' ophthalmopathy and Graves' hyperthyroidism. Study-level results: A 13-signature model separated ophthalmopathy from stable hyperthyroidism, reaching 85% to 90% sensitivity and under 82% specificity cross-validated. Most expanded clonotypes from thyroid (those above 0.001 frequency) were also found in blood.

Patients with other autoimmune diseases, uncontrolled infections, pregnancy or lactation were excluded. Scientists amplified the TCR beta CDR3 regions from RNA transcripts. An initial RT-PCR round employing HTBI primers preceded a second-round multiplex PCR. TCRdb reprocessed the multiplex PCR reads via MiXCR and lists one record per CDR3 protein. The data hold around 1.1 million distinct CDR3 sequences, with roughly two fifths observed a single time. V shed 7 bases and J 13 bases; nucleotides not matched to a gene: 11. Germline CDR1 LNHDA, CDR2 SQIVND (reference sequence). The CDR3 contains 12 residues. A remark on this clonotype: Its target is unknown.

The V and J genes are TRBV19 and TRBJ1-2, with TRBD1 matching 8 bases. Sequenced sample: peripheral blood or thyroid tissue (not recorded which). This TCR was recovered from an adult man with Graves' hyperthyroidism. CDR3 bases: TGTGCCAGTAATCGCCGACAGGGGAGCGGCACCTTC. Translation: CASNRRQGSGTF. The variable domain in full, completed from reference TRBV19 and TRBJ1-2, reads DGGITQSPKYLFRKEGQNVTLSCEQNLNHDAMYWYRQDPGQGLRLIYYSQIVNDFQKGDIAEGYSVSREKKESFPLTVTSAQKNPTAFYLCASNRRQGSGTFGSGTRLTVV.